This T cell receptor beta chain was identified in a study of cytomegalovirus exposure and HLA in healthy donors. At the level of the study: Out of 398 genotyped donors, less than 90% belonged to the Caucasian-associated ancestry cluster. Notes on the study in general: Reports indicated that the classifier achieved high specificity and sensitivity in diagnosing cytomegalovirus status. Most likely, a cluster of highly shared sequence variants arose as a sequencing artifact.

Trimming pared 4 bases from V and 8 bases from J, leaving 14 bases between. The germline V gene encodes CDR1 LGHNA and CDR2 YSLEER. This CDR3 spans 13 amino acids. Vbeta (60) and Jbeta (13) primers were used in the PCR. Per the original methods: Later work found around 72 million unique TCR beta chains, with some 11 million shared. Assay: immunoSEQ multiplex PCR; the TCRdb copy retains only in-frame clones and omits some. D and trimming come from the DNA, and the V and J calls and clone size come from that table. The profile shows tens of thousands of clones, about 81% of them singletons. Worth noting for this clone: Its specificity is unknown.

V is TRBV4-3 and J is TRBJ1-2; D is perhaps TRBD1 (5 bases). This TCR was recovered from a man younger than 40 in good health and CMV-seropositive. The sequenced sample was PBMCs. The CDR3, as DNA: TGCGCCAGCAGCCGGGCAGGGCCTTGGGGCTACACCTTC. Translated, it gives CASSRAGPWGYTF.